This TCR beta chain was captured by sequencing in a study of graft-versus-host responses after intestinal transplantation. Whole-study findings and limits: Some patients had graft-donor T cell macrochimerism. In their allografts, the ratios of graft-versus-host to host-versus-graft T cell clones were high. GvH clones were identified in recipient marrow, with some first appearing in ileum or blood.

Clones were read by immunoSEQ multiplex PCR, and TCRdb kept only the in-frame ones, dropping some. The sample has more than 70,000 clones, less than 95% seen once. As regards this clone: Its target is not known.

With V trimmed by 4 bases and J by 0 bases, 5 bases remained unmatched. The CDR3 consists of 15 residues. Germline V gives CDR1 SGDLS, CDR2 YYNGEE. The sample in question was unstimulated CD8+ T cells sorted from spleen or lymph node cells, obtained before transplant. The receptor comes from a human donor who was the organ donor for an intestinal transplant. The chain combines TRBV9 with TRBJ1-2; 8 bases are shared with TRBD1. CDR3 in DNA: TGTGCCAGCAGCCCTACAGGGGGTCCTAACTATGGCTACACCTTC. Translated, it gives CASSPTGGPNYGYTF.